The T cell receptor (beta chain) under discussion was sequenced for a study of regulatory T cells in long-lasting Graves disease. Study as a whole: Newly diagnosed Graves' patients had taken antithyroid drugs under 3 months.

Stated time point: newly diagnosed GD, antithyroid drugs for less than 3 months. The TCR library was made from RNA extracted from PBMCs. Germline assignment: CDR1 SNHLY and CDR2 FYNNEI. The CDR3 covers 12 residues. Deletions cut 8 bases from V and 4 bases from J, with 10 bases between. For TCR beta, libraries came from iRepertoire HTBI primers and Arm-PCR of CDR3 regions. Using its own MiXCR run on the multiplex PCR reads, TCRdb lists one record per CDR3 protein. The repertoire holds hundreds of thousands of distinct CDR3 sequences, with roughly 14% as singletons. This clonotype was recorded a few times. A further study also used this sample, focusing on T cells in Graves' hyperthyroidism and ophthalmopathy. This second report adds: Newly diagnosed hyperthyroidism patients aged 18 to 65 years had disease lasting under 2 months.

The rearrangement links TRBV2 to TRBJ2-3; perhaps TRBD2 as D (7 bases). This receptor was obtained from a man in his thirties or forties with Graves disease. The sequencing here drew on peripheral blood mononuclear cells (PBMCs), taken at new diagnosis, from a patient treated with antithyroid drugs. The CDR3 coding sequence is TGTGCCAGCTGGGAGGGGGCAGATACGCAGTATTTT. It encodes CASWEGADTQYF.